Shown below are 21 T cell receptor beta chains from a single sample sequenced in a study of cytomegalovirus exposure and HLA in healthy donors. Produced via immunoSEQ multiplex PCR; TCRdb's table is partial and in-frame only. The table records about 170,000 clones, roughly 91% of them present only once. Sequencing was performed on PBMCs. These receptor sequences come from a young woman in good health and CMV-seropositive.

The chain recombines TRBV7-9 with TRBJ2-2; TRBD1 matches at 8 bases. This CDR3 contains 14 residues. V was pared by 5 bases and J by 6 bases, with 5 bases of the junction left unmatched. Germline-derived CDR1 and CDR2 are SEHNR and FQNEAQ (reference sequence). The CDR3 loop reads CASSQTGGAGELFF. The CDR3 bases are TGTGCCAGCAGCCAAACAGGGGGTGCCGGGGAGCTGTTTTTT.

This chain uses TRBV2 with TRBJ2-3; D is possibly TRBD2 (6 bases). The CDR3 consists of 15 residues. Trimming left V 6 bases short and J 2 bases short, with 15 bases between. Germline CDR1 and CDR2: SNHLY and FYNNEI. As DNA, the CDR3 is TGTGCCAGCAGACCGGCGGGAAGCTTCACAGATACGCAGTATTTT. This encodes CASRPAGSFTDTQYF.

The rearrangement joins TRBV27 to TRBJ1-5, with 9 bases identical to TRBD1. Germline CDR1 MNHEY, CDR2 SMNVEV (reference sequence). The CDR3 contains 15 residues. Unmatched junction bases numbered 3, after V lost 2 bases and J lost 4 bases. The CDR3 region has the DNA TGTGCCAGCAGTTTACTGGGGACAGGGAATCAGCCCCAGCATTTT. Protein sequence: CASSLLGTGNQPQHF.

CDR3 sequence: CAWSRSYNEQFF. Here the CDR3 DNA reads TGTGCCTGGAGTCGGTCTTACAATGAGCAGTTCTTC. This chain links TRBV30 with TRBJ2-1, with D unresolved. V lost 2 bases, J lost 4 bases, and 6 bases lay in between. Germline assignment: CDR1 GTSNPN and CDR2 SVGIG (reference sequence). The CDR3 contains 12 residues.

This chain joins TRBV10-1 and TRBJ1-5; D is perhaps TRBD1 (5 bases). From germline, CDR1 is WNHNN and CDR2 SYGVQD (reference sequence). V lost 2 bases and J 4 bases, leaving 6 bases between the germline ends. The CDR3 has 13 residues. The DNA of the CDR3 is TGCGCCAGCAGTGAGCAGGGAAATCAGCCCCAGCATTTT. This codes for CASSEQGNQPQHF.

The chain joins TRBV27 to TRBJ1-5; the D is unclear. V was pared by 8 bases and J by 3 bases, with 17 bases between. The CDR3 is 15 residues long. Germline loops: CDR1 MNHEY, CDR2 SMNVEV (reference sequence). In DNA form, the CDR3 reads TGTGCCAGCGCCAGCGTTTGGCAGTACAATCAGCCCCAGCATTTT. It codes for CASASVWQYNQPQHF.

The chain couples TRBV11-2 to TRBJ2-7; the D gene is possibly TRBD1 (5 bases). V shed 5 bases and J shed 3 bases, with 14 bases lying between them. In germline, CDR1 is SGHAT, CDR2 FQNNGV. The CDR3 covers 14 residues. CDR3 protein: CASSEVQGVYEQYF. The CDR3 region has the DNA TGTGCCAGCAGCGAAGTGCAGGGCGTCTACGAGCAGTACTTC.

This clone occurred a few times. The chain combines TRBV6-5 with TRBJ1-5; D is ambiguous. Germline CDR1 is MNHEY and CDR2 is SVGAGI. The CDR3 has 15 amino acids. V shed 2 bases and J shed 2 bases, with 10 bases lying between them. The CDR3 loop is CASSYRPTGNQPQHF. CDR3 in DNA: TGTGCCAGCAGTTACCGACCCACAGGCAATCAGCCCCAGCATTTT.

This clone has only a few counts. The genes are TRBV19 and TRBJ1-5, with 10 bases lining up with TRBD1. Germline CDR1 reads LNHDA; CDR2 reads SQIVND (reference sequence). The CDR3 spans 13 residues. V shed 11 bases and J 2 bases; nucleotides not matched to a gene: 3. DNA of the CDR3: TGTGCCGGGGGGACAGGGGGCAATCAGCCCCAGCATTTT. It translates to CAGGTGGNQPQHF.

This clone was seen only once. The gene calls are TRBV2 and TRBJ1-1, with unresolved D. Germline V gene sequence: CDR1 SNHLY, CDR2 FYNNEI. Trimming removed 5 bases at V and 1 base at J, with 11 bases between. The CDR3 has 14 residues. In DNA form, the CDR3 reads TGTGCCAGCAGTATCAGACAAGAGAACACTGAAGCTTTCTTT. This gives the protein CASSIRQENTEAFF.

The chain uses TRBV9 and TRBJ2-2, with D tentatively TRBD2 (6 bases). Per germline, CDR1 SGDLS and CDR2 YYNGEE. The CDR3 runs to 13 residues. Trimming left V 6 bases short and J 3 bases short, with 9 bases between. The CDR3: CASKPGDTGELFF. Written as DNA, the CDR3 is TGTGCCAGCAAGCCGGGGGACACCGGGGAGCTGTTTTTT.

This clone has just one count. The gene calls are TRBV28 and TRBJ1-1; 10 bases are a match to TRBD1. This CDR3 has 17 amino acids. Trimming at V came to 2 bases and at J to 0 bases, leaving 6 bases not matched to a gene. CDR1 is MDHEN and CDR2 is SYDVKM in the germline V gene. CDR3 protein: CASSLMGQGLLNTEAFF. The CDR3, as DNA: TGTGCCAGCAGTTTAATGGGACAGGGGCTGCTGAACACTGAAGCTTTCTTT.

The chain joins TRBV4-2 to TRBJ2-7; TRBD1 matches at 8 bases. Trimming at V came to 0 bases and at J to 4 bases, leaving 26 bases not matched to a gene. Germline CDR1 is LGHNA and CDR2 is YNFKEQ. This CDR3 is 22 amino acids long. The CDR3 region has the DNA TGTGCCAGCAGCCAAGAGAGCGCCCGGGAAGATCAAATTCGGACAGGGATATACGAGCAGTACTTC. As protein: CASSQESAREDQIRTGIYEQYF.

The J gene is TRBJ2-7, the V gene TRBV7-3; 9 nucleotides line up with TRBD1. CDR1 and CDR2 from the germline V gene are SGHTA and FQGTGA. The V and J ends lost 5 bases and 2 bases, in that order; junction bases with no gene match: 4. The CDR3 spans 14 residues. CDR3 amino acids: CASSPDRGPYEQYF. CDR3 nucleotides: TGTGCCAGCAGCCCGGACAGGGGACCCTACGAGCAGTACTTC.

The rearrangement links TRBV7-9 to TRBJ2-4, with TRBD2 identical over 12 bases. V trimming: 8 bases; J trimming: 7 bases; junction bases outside the gene matches: 9. The CDR3 is 15 residues long. The germline CDR1 and CDR2 sequences are SEHNR and FQNEAQ (reference sequence). CDR3 nucleotide sequence: TGTGCCAGCGGGGTCATGGGGACTAGCGGGAACATTCAGTACTTC. This gives the protein CASGVMGTSGNIQYF.

This clone appeared once. The same CDR3 also results from other DNA sequences found in this sample. CDR3 region: CASSSPTSGSYEQYF. In nucleotides, the CDR3 is TGTGCCAGCAGTTCCCCAACTAGCGGGTCCTACGAGCAGTACTTC. The gene calls are TRBV28 and TRBJ2-7; TRBD2 aligns across 9 bases. The J segment lost 1 base and the V segment lost 4 bases, leaving 5 bases of the junction unmatched. Germline CDR1 and CDR2: MDHEN and SYDVKM. The CDR3 extends over 15 amino acids.

The rearrangement links TRBV28 to TRBJ2-2; D gene uncertain. In germline, CDR1 is MDHEN, CDR2 SYDVKM. Trimming took off 6 bases at V and 1 base at J, with 12 bases between the two ends. This CDR3 is built from 15 residues. CDR3 loop: CASRHPQRNTGELFF. The CDR3 bases are TGTGCCAGCAGACACCCCCAGCGGAACACCGGGGAGCTGTTTTTT.

This clone was recorded only once. The chain employs TRBV18 and TRBJ2-5, with 8 bases lining up with TRBD1. CDR1 KGHSH and CDR2 LQKENI come from the germline V gene. The length of the CDR3 is 14 residues. V was clipped by 6 bases and J by 5 bases; unmatched bases: 8. CDR3 sequence (DNA): TGTGCCAGCTCGCCCGGACAGGGCGGGGAGACCCAGTACTTC. Protein: CASSPGQGGETQYF.

The chain joins TRBV7-9 to TRBJ2-3; TRBD1 matches at 10 bases. The germline gives CDR1 SEHNR, CDR2 FQNEAQ (reference sequence). The CDR3 spans 15 residues. Trimming at V came to 6 bases and at J to 2 bases, leaving 5 bases not matched to a gene. Here the CDR3 DNA reads TGTGCCAGCAGTATAGGGACAGGGGACACAGATACGCAGTATTTT. This translates into CASSIGTGDTDTQYF.

The V call is TRBV18, the J call TRBJ2-1; TRBD1 agrees at 7 bases. CDR1 is KGHSH and CDR2 is LQKENI in the germline V gene. CDR3 length: 15 amino acids. Losses at the gene ends were 6 bases for V and 7 bases for J; bases not matched to a gene: 12. The CDR3 spells CASSPDRENINEQFF. DNA for the CDR3: TGTGCCAGCTCCCCCGACAGGGAGAACATAAATGAGCAGTTCTTC.

This clone is a singleton in its sample. The chain carries TRBV19 and TRBJ2-7, with a weak D call TRBD2 (5 bases). The CDR3 consists of 14 residues. Per the germline V gene, CDR1 is LNHDA and CDR2 is SQIVND (reference sequence). V lost 1 base and J 2 bases, leaving 9 bases between the germline ends. The CDR3 here is CASSIAAVPYEQYF. The CDR3 nucleotides are TGTGCCAGTAGTATAGCAGCGGTTCCCTACGAGCAGTACTTC.